This record concerns one T cell receptor (beta chain) sequence. Antigen: not known. The sample originates from a study of OX40 agonist ivuxolimab in advanced cancers. Study context: Prior anti-PD-1, anti-PD-L1 or anti-CTLA-4 therapy did not bar entry, and about 38% had some.

This table comes from immunoSEQ multiplex PCR, and its TCRdb copy is limited to in-frame clones, with some not included. In the table there are over 60,000 clones, around 82% of which are singletons. Study observations and caveats: Expanded clones were, on average, more numerous in CD8+ T cells than in CD4+. Blood T cells, both CD4+ and CD8+, expanded clonally by week 6 at 0.1 to 3.0 mg/kg.

This TCR was sampled from an adult with an advanced solid tumor such as melanoma, head and neck, liver or kidney cancer. The sample here was CD4+ or CD8+ T cells sorted from blood, taken in a trial of the OX40 agonist ivuxolimab.

The CDR3 region is CASSLSGVGETQYF. DNA of the CDR3: TGTGCCAGCAGCCTAAGCGGGGTCGGAGAGACCCAGTACTTC. The chain joins TRBV7-2 to TRBJ2-5, with TRBD2 matching 7 bases. The CDR3 is made up of 14 amino acids. Unmatched junction bases numbered 7, after V lost 5 bases and J lost 4 bases. CDR1 is SGHTA, CDR2 FQGNSA, per germline. The complete variable domain, with remaining parts taken from reference TRBV7-2 and TRBJ2-5, reads GAGVSQSPSNKVTEKGKDVELRCDPISGHTALYWYRQSLGQGLEFLIYFQGNSAPDKSGLPSDRFSAERTGGSVSTLTIQRTQQEDSAVYLCASSLSGVGETQYFGPGTRLLVL.